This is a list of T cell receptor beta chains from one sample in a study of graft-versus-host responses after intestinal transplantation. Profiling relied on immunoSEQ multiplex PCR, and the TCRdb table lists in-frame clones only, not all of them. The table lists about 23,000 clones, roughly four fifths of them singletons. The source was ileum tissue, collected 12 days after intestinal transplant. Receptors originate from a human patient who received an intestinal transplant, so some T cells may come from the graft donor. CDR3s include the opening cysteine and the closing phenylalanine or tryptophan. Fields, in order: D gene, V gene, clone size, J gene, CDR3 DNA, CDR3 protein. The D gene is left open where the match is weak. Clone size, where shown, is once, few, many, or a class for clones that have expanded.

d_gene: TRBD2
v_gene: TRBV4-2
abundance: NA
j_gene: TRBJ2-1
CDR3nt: TGTGCCAGCAGCCCGCGGACTAGCGGCTTTAATGAGCAGTTCTTC
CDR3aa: CASSPRTSGFNEQFF

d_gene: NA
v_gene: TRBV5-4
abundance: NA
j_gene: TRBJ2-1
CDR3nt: TGTGCCAGCAGCCCGCGGGACTCCCCGCTAGGGCAGTTCTTC
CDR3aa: CASSPRDSPLGQFF

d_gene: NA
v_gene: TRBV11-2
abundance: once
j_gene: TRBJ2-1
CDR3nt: TGTGCCAGCAGCTTAGGGCGGGGGCCCTACAATGAGCAGTTCTTC
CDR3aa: CASSLGRGPYNEQFF

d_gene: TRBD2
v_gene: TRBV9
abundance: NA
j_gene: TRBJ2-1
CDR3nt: TGTGCCAGCAGCGTAGTAGGACTAGCGGGGGGGTACAATGAGCAGTTCTTC
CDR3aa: CASSVVGLAGGYNEQFF

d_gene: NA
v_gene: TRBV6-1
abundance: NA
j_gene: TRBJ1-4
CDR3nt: TGTGCCAGCAGCGGGACACCGAATGAAAAACTGTTTTTT
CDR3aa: CASSGTPNEKLFF

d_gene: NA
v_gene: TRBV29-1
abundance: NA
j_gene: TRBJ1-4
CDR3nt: TGCAGCGTTGAACGTCCAGGAACTAATGAAAAACTGTTTTTT
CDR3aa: CSVERPGTNEKLFF

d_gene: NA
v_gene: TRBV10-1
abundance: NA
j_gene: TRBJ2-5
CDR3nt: TGCGCCAACCCTATCGTCCGGGAGACCCAGTACTTC
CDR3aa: CANPIVRETQYF

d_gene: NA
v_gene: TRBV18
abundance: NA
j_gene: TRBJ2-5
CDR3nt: TGTGCCAGCTCCCCCCCTAGCTTTGAGACCCAGTACTTC
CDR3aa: CASSPPSFETQYF

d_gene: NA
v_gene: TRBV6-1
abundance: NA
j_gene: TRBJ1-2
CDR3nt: TGTGCCAGCAGTGTCCAGGGTGCCTCCTATGGCTACACCTTC
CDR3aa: CASSVQGASYGYTF

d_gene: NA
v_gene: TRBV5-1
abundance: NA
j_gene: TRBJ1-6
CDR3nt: TGCGCCAGCAGCTTGGGGTTTAGCAGGGGTGGCTCACCCCTCCACTTT
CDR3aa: CASSLGFSRGGSPLHF

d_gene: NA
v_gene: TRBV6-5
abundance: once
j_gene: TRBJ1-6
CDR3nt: TGTGCCAGCAGTCGCCGGGGGGCCAATTCACCCCTCCACTTT
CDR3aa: CASSRRGANSPLHF

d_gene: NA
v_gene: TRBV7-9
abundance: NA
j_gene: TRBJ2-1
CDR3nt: TGTGCCAGCAGCTTAACGCATAGCTCCTACAATGAGCAGTTCTTC
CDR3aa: CASSLTHSSYNEQFF

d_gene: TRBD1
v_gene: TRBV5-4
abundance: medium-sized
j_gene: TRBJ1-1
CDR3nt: TGTGCCAGCGGGGACAGCCAAATGAACACTGAAGCTTTCTTT
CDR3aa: CASGDSQMNTEAFF

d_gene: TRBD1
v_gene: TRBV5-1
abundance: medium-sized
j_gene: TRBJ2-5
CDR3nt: TGCGCCAGCAGGAAGGCGGGACAGGGGGATGAGACCCAGTACTTC
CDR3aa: CASRKAGQGDETQYF

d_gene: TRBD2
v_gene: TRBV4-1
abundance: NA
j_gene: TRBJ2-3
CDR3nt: TGCGCCAGCAGCCACCCCTCGGGACTAGCCACAGATACGCAGTATTTT
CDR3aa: CASSHPSGLATDTQYF

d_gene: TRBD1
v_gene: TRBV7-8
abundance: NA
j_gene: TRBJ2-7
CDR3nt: TGTGCCAGCAGCGCCCTGGGACAGTTCAAAGAGCAGTACTTC
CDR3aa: CASSALGQFKEQYF

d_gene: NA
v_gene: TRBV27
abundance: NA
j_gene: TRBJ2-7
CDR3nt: TGTGCCAGCCAGGGGATCTCCTACGAGCAGTACTTC
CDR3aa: CASQGISYEQYF

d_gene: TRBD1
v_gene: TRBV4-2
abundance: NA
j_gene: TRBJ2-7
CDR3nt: TGTGCCAGCAGCTTGGACAGGGGGGGACCCGCAACCTACGAGCAGTACTTC
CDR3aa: CASSLDRGGPATYEQYF

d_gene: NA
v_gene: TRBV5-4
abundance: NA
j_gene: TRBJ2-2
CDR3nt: TGTGCCAGCAGCCCCAATTACGGGGAGGCCGGGGAGCTGTTTTTT
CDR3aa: CASSPNYGEAGELFF

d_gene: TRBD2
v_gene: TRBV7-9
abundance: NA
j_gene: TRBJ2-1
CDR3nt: TGTGCCAGCAGCCGTCGTGTAGCAGTTAGCGGGAACTCCTACAATGAGCAGTTCTTC
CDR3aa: CASSRRVAVSGNSYNEQFF

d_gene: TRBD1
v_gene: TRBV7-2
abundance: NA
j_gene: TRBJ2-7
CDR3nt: TGTGCCAGCAGCTCCGAGGGGGCCTGGGGTTACGAGCAGTACTTC
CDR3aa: CASSSEGAWGYEQYF

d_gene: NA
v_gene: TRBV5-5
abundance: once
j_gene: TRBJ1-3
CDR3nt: TGTGCCAGCAGCTTGCTCGGCGGGTCTGGAAACACCATATATTTT
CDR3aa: CASSLLGGSGNTIYF

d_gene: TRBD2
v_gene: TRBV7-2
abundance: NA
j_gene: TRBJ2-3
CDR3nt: TGTGCCAGCAGCTTGGGACTAGCGGGAGATACGCAGTATTTT
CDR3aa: CASSLGLAGDTQYF

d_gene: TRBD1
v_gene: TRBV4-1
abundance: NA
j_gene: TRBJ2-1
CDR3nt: TGCGCCAGCAGCTTCCCGGGACAGGGATACAATGAGCAGTTCTTC
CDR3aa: CASSFPGQGYNEQFF

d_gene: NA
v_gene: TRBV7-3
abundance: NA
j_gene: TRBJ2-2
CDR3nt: TGTGCCAGCAGCCCCTGGGGGCCAGGGGAGCTGTTTTTT
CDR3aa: CASSPWGPGELFF

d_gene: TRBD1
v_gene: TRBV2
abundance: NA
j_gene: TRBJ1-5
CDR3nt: TGTGCCAGCAGTGGCCAGGGGACAGTCAATCAGCCCCAGCATTTT
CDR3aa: CASSGQGTVNQPQHF

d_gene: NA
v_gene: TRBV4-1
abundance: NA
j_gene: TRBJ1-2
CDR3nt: TGCGCCAGCAGCCAAGACGGGGGTAGGTTGGGCTACACCTTC
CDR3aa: CASSQDGGRLGYTF

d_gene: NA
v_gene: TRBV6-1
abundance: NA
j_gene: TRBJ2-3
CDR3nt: TGTGCCAGCAGTGCCCGCGGGCATGTGTCAGATACGCAGTATTTT
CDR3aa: CASSARGHVSDTQYF

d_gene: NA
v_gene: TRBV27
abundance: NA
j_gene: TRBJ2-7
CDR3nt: TGTGCCAGCAGTCCAGGGCACGGGCGCCTGGACGAGCAGTACTTC
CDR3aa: CASSPGHGRLDEQYF

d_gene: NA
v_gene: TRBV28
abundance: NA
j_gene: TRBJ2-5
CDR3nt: TGTGCCAGCAGTTTACGACGGACGGGGGAGACCCAGTACTTC
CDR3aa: CASSLRRTGETQYF

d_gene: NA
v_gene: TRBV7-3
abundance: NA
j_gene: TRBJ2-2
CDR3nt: TGTGCCAGCACCCCAGGGCCCGCCGGGGAGCTGTTTTTT
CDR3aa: CASTPGPAGELFF

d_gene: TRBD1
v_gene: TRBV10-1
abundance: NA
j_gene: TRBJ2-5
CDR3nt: TGCGCCAGCATCTCGAGAACAGGGGCTGGTCAAGAGACCCAGTACTTC
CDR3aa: CASISRTGAGQETQYF

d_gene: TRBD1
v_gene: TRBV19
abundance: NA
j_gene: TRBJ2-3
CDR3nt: TGTGCCAGTAGTATTGGACAGGGGGTCACAGATACGCAGTATTTT
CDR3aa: CASSIGQGVTDTQYF

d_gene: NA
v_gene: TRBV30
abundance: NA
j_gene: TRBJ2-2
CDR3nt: TGTGCCTGGAGTGTAAAGGGGGTCGCGAACACCGGGGAGCTGTTTTTT
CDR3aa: CAWSVKGVANTGELFF

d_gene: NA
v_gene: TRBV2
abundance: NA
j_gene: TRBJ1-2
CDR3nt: TGTGCCAGCAGGGAATGCAGGGCTTGCAATGGCTACACCTTC
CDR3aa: CASRECRACNGYTF

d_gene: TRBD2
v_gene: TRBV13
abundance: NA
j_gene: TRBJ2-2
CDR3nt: TGTGCCAGCAGCACAGCGGGAGAGGCCGGGGAGCTGTTTTTT
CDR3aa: CASSTAGEAGELFF

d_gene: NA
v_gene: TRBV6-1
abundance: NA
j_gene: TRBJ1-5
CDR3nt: TGTGCCAGCAGTAAGTATGGGGGCAGACAGCCCCAGCATTTT
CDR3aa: CASSKYGGRQPQHF

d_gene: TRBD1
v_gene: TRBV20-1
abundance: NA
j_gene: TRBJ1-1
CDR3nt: TGCAGTGCTACAGGGGGCACTGAAGCTTTCTTT
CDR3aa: CSATGGTEAFF

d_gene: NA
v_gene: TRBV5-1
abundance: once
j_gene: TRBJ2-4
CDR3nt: TGCGCCAGCATCCGAGGGGCCAAAAACATTCAGTACTTC
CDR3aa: CASIRGAKNIQYF

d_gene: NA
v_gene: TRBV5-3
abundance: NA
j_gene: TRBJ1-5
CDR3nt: TGTGCCAGAAGCCCGGACAGCTGCAATCAGCCCCAGCATTTT
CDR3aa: CARSPDSCNQPQHF

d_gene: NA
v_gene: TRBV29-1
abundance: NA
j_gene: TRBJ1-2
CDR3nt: TGCAGCGTTGAGCAGAATGGCTACACCTTC
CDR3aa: CSVEQNGYTF

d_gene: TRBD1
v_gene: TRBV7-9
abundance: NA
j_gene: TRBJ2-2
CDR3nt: TGTGCCAGCGGGACAGGGAACACCGGGGAGCTGTTTTTT
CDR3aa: CASGTGNTGELFF

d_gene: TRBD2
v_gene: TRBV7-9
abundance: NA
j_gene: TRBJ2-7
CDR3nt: TGTGCCAGCAGCCCTGGGACTAGCCGCGAGCAGTACTTC
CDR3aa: CASSPGTSREQYF

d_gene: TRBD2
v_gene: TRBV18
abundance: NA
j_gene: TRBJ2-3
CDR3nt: TGTGCCAGCACTCCGGGACTAGGGGGCACAGATACGCAGTATTTT
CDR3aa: CASTPGLGGTDTQYF

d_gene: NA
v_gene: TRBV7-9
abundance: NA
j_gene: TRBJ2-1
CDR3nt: TGTGCCAGCAGCCCCGAGGCCGGTGAGCAGTTCTTC
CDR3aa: CASSPEAGEQFF

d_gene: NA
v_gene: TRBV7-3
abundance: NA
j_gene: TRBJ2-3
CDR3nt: TGTGCCGGCAGCTTAAGCCGGGGATACACAGATACGCAGTATTTT
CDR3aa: CAGSLSRGYTDTQYF

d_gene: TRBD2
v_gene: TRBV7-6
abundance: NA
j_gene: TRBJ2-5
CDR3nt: TGTGCCAGCAGCTTAGTCGGGCTAGCGGGCCGTGGGGAGACCCAGTACTTC
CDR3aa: CASSLVGLAGRGETQYF

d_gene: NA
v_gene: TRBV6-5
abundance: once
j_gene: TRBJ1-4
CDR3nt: TGTGCCAGCAGTTACTTTCAGGGGACTAATGAAAAACTGTTTTTT
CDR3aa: CASSYFQGTNEKLFF

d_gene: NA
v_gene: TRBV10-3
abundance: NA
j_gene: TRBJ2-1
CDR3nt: TGTGCCATCAGCACAACCCCTAATGAGCAGTTCTTC
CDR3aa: CAISTTPNEQFF

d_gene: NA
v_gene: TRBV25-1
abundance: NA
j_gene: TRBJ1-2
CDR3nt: TGTGCCAGCACGGGAGGGGATTGGGGTGGCTACACCTTC
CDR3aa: CASTGGDWGGYTF

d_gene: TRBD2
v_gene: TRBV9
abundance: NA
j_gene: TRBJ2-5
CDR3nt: TGTGCCAGCAGCGTAGGGGGGACTAGCGGGGCCCAAGAGACCCAGTACTTC
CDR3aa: CASSVGGTSGAQETQYF